These 5 T cell receptor beta chains were all obtained from the same sample, sequenced in a study of spatial heterogeneity in lung cancer. These receptors have no identified antigens. Study-wide results and caveats: For expanded intratumoral alpha and beta TCRs, counts tracked tumor mutation counts.

TCRdb reprocessed the 5' RACE reads with MiXCR, giving one entry per CDR3 protein. The sample contains several thousand distinct CDR3 sequences, about 7.6% of which appear only once. Time point meaning: sample taken at primary tumor resection. This specimen consisted of lung tumor tissue, obtained at surgery. These receptors were collected from a female donor with early-stage non-small cell lung cancer.

Ten or more counts support this clonotype. A library prepared for alpha chains yielded this beta chain as an off-target read; its size is of little meaning. CDR3 region: CASSPLRGGGINQETQYF. CDR3 sequence (DNA): TGCGCCAGCAGCCCGCTTAGAGGGGGCGGAATAAACCAAGAGACCCAGTACTTC. J is TRBJ2-5 and V is TRBV4-3; 7 bases match TRBD1. The germline V gene encodes CDR1 LGHNA and CDR2 YSLEER. The trim removed 4 bases at V and 0 bases at J, leaving 14 bases unmatched. The CDR3 extends over 18 amino acids.

This clonotype has a count of ten or more. This beta chain turned up in a library designed for alpha chains; as an off-target read, its abundance says little. This sequence joins TRBV20-1 and TRBJ2-7; the match to TRBD2 covers 7 bases. Germline CDR1 reads DFQATT; CDR2 reads SNEGSKA (reference sequence). The CDR3 spans 15 residues. V shed 3 bases, J shed 0 bases, and the junction held 8 bases outside the gene matches. The CDR3 nucleotides are TGCAGTGCTAGGGGTACCGGGACTACCTCCTACGAGCAGTACTTC. This encodes CSARGTGTTSYEQYF.

Worth noting for this clonotype: Just one base apart from a much larger clone, this may be a read error. The missing conserved phenylalanine or tryptophan at the end of this CDR3 makes a read error likely. The library was prepared for alpha chains; this beta chain is a stray read, so its frequency means little. The chain links TRBV29-1 to TRBJ2-5; possible D gene TRBD2, 6 bases. This CDR3 contains 14 residues. V gave up 7 bases and J gave up 1 base, with 16 bases separating them. The V gene's germline CDR1 is SQVTM and CDR2 ANQGSEA. CDR3 sequence reads: CSAGLLAPQETQYL. In nucleotides, the CDR3 is TGCAGCGCTGGACTACTGGCGCCCCAAGAGACCCAGTACCTC.

In its sample, this clonotype was seen many times. This beta chain slipped into a library made for alpha chains as a stray read, so its size is not meaningful. V and J are TRBV29-1 and TRBJ2-3; D not certain. The V gene's germline CDR1 is SQVTM and CDR2 ANQGSEA. The CDR3 has 13 residues. V was clipped by 6 bases and J by 8 bases, with 18 bases between them. CDR3 nucleotides: TGCAGCGTCACCCCAGGCGGAGCTCTTACGCAGTATTTT. As protein: CSVTPGGALTQYF.

This clonotype is medium-sized (0.01 to 0.1%). Because this beta chain is a stray read in a library intended to capture alpha chains, its abundance should not be given much weight. This sequence joins TRBV27 and TRBJ2-2, with 10 bases fitting TRBD2. The germline V gene has CDR1 MNHEY and CDR2 SMNVEV (reference sequence). V dropped 3 bases and J dropped 4; count of bases not matched to a gene: 2. The CDR3 totals 15 residues. The CDR3: CASSLGLAPTGELFF. As DNA, the CDR3 is TGTGCCAGCAGTTTGGGACTAGCGCCCACCGGGGAGCTGTTTTTT.